This is a list of T cell receptor beta chains from one sample in a study of T cells after yellow fever vaccination. One entry per CDR3 protein results from TCRdb running MiXCR on the 5' RACE reads. The sample has roughly 70,000 distinct CDR3 sequences; around 7.7% are singletons. Material: CD8+ T cells sorted from PBMCs, obtained on the day of the yellow fever booster vaccination. The receptor set was obtained from a man in his thirties or forties who received the YFV17D yellow fever vaccine. The CDR3 runs from the conserved cysteine through the conserved F or W. The order of the fields is D gene, clone size, V gene, J gene, CDR3 protein, CDR3 DNA. A D gene is named only where the DNA matches it firmly. Some rows have no size entry. The others give once, few or many, or a class for an expanded clone.

>.|.|TRBV7-8|TRBJ2-1
CASSSTAHEQFF
TGTGCCAGCAGCTCCACCGCGCATGAGCAGTTCTTC
>.|many|TRBV9|TRBJ2-1
CASSGNEQFF
TGTGCCAGCAGCGGAAATGAGCAGTTCTTC
>TRBD1|.|TRBV5-1|TRBJ2-5
CASSPGQGSETQYF
TGCGCCAGCAGTCCGGGACAGGGCTCCGAGACCCAGTACTTC
>TRBD2|many|TRBV27|TRBJ2-1
CASSSTSGPYNEQFF
TGTGCCAGCAGCTCGACTAGCGGACCCTACAATGAGCAGTTCTTC
>.|many|TRBV27|TRBJ2-5
CASSWGETQYF
TGTGCCAGCAGTTGGGGAGAGACCCAGTACTTC
>.|few|TRBV5-4|TRBJ2-7
CASSLPAHEQYF
TGTGCCAGCAGCTTGCCGGCCCACGAGCAGTACTTC
>.|many|TRBV12-3/TRBV12-4|TRBJ2-5
CASSPTGLQETQYF
TGTGCCAGCAGCCCGACAGGACTCCAAGAGACCCAGTACTTC
>TRBD2|.|TRBV4-2|TRBJ2-7
CASSQVAQRENEQYF
TGTGCCAGCAGCCAAGTCGCCCAGCGGGAGAACGAGCAGTACTTC
>TRBD1|many|TRBV3-1|TRBJ2-5
CASRGTAGETQYF
TGTGCCAGCAGGGGGACAGCCGGAGAGACCCAGTACTTC
>.|few|TRBV3-1|TRBJ2-1
CASSQEGGLEQFF
TGTGCCAGCAGCCAAGAGGGTGGGCTCGAGCAGTTCTTC
>.|few|TRBV29-1|TRBJ2-1
CSVEEGHYNEQFF
TGCAGCGTTGAAGAAGGCCACTACAATGAGCAGTTCTTC
>TRBD2|few|TRBV6-5|TRBJ2-3
CASSYSGTSGFTDTQYF
TGTGCCAGCAGTTACTCGGGGACTAGCGGCTTCACAGATACGCAGTATTTT
>.|few|TRBV7-2|TRBJ1-1
CASIETGNTEAFF
TGTGCCAGCATCGAGACAGGGAACACTGAAGCTTTCTTT
>TRBD2|.|TRBV12-5|TRBJ2-6
CASGFRLAGNSGANVLTF
TGTGCTAGTGGTTTCCGACTAGCGGGAAACTCTGGGGCCAACGTCCTGACTTTC
>TRBD2|.|TRBV7-9|TRBJ2-1
CASSYALAGGPVDEQFF
TGTGCCAGCAGCTACGCCCTAGCGGGAGGGCCGGTCGATGAGCAGTTCTTC